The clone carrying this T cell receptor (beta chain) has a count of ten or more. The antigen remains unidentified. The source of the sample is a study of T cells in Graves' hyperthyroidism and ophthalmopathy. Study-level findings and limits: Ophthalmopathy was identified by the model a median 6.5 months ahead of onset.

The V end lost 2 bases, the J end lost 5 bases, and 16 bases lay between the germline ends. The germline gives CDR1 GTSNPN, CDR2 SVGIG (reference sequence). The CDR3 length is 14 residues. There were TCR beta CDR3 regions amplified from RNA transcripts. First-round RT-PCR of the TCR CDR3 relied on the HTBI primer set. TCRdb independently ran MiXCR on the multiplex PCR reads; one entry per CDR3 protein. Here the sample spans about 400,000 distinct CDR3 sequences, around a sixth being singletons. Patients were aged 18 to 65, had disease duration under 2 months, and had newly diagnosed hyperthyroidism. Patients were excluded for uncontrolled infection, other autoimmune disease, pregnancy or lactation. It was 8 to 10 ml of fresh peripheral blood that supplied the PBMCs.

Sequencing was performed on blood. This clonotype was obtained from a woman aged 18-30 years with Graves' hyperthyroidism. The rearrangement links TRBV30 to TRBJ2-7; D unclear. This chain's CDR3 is CAWSPFESRDEQYF. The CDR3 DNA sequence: TGTGCCTGGAGTCCATTCGAGAGTAGGGACGAGCAGTACTTC.